The clone carrying this T cell receptor beta chain was seen a few times. This sample was included in a study of glioma-infiltrating T cells. The iRepertoire nested amplicon-rescue multiplex PCR amplified TCR alpha and beta CDR3s from RNA. Each CDR3 protein gets one entry after TCRdb re-called the multiplex PCR reads with MiXCR. Of fewer than 200,000 distinct CDR3 sequences in the sample, over 25% are singletons; the top ten hold over 20%. The material sequenced was glioma tissue, nonneoplastic brain tissue, or PBMCs (not recorded which). This receptor was obtained from a human donor with low-grade glioma or glioblastoma, undergoing nonglioma brain surgery, or in good health (not recorded which).

The CDR3, as DNA: TGTGCCAGTAGCCCAGGGACAGACTATGGCTACACCTTC. Translated, it gives CASSPGTDYGYTF. The genes are TRBV19 and TRBJ1-2, with 7 bases aligning to TRBD1. Germline values: CDR1 LNHDA, CDR2 SQIVND (reference sequence). The CDR3 is 13 residues long. With 6 bases clipped from V and 3 bases from J, the junction kept 4 bases outside the gene matches.